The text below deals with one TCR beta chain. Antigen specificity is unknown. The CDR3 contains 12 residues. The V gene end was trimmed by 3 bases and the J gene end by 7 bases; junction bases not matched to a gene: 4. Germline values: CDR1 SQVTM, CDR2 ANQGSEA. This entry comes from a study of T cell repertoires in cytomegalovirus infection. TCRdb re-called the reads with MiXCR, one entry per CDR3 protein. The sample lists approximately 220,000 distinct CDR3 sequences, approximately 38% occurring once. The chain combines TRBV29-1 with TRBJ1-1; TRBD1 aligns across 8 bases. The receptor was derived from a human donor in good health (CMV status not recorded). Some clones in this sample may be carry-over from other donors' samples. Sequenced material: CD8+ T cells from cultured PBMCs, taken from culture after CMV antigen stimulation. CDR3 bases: TGCAGCGTTGAGCCTGGGACAGGTGAAGCTTTCTTT. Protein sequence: CSVEPGTGEAFF.